This entry lists 28 T cell receptor beta chains sequenced from one sample in a study of Graves' ophthalmopathy and Graves' hyperthyroidism (dated by TCRdb to between 2017 and 2018). Sequencing relied on an Illumina HiSeq 2000. For repertoire sequencing, TCR beta CDR3 regions were amplified from RNA transcripts. HTBI primers and the Qiagen OneStep RT-PCR kit were used in a first-round RT-PCR, which was followed by a second-round multiplex PCR, size selection and purification. The raw public data were reprocessed by TCRdb itself: fastp quality trimming at Q25, MiXCR clonotype calling, in-frame beta chains only. Rows with one shared CDR3 protein collapse into an entry with the most common genes and DNA. This sample gives about 700,000 distinct CDR3 sequences in total; under 50% of them show up just once. The ten top clones hold roughly 3.5% of the sample. The sequenced material came from peripheral blood. The receptors were sampled from an adult man with Graves' ophthalmopathy.

Concerning this clonotype: A junction boundary mismatches the germline segment, possibly from a read error. The CDR3 reads CASSYSWSYEQYF. CDR3 sequence (DNA): TGTGCCAGCAGTTACTCCTGGAGCTACGAGCAGTACTTC. The chain employs TRBV10-3 and TRBJ2-7; D remains ambiguous. Germline CDR1 and CDR2: ENHRY and SYGVKD. CDR3 length equals 13 residues.

The V and J genes are TRBV7-2 and TRBJ2-3; the match to TRBD2 covers 9 bases. This CDR3 region has 14 residues. The J segment lost 5 bases and the V segment lost 4 bases, leaving 4 bases of the junction unmatched. CDR1 SGHTA and CDR2 FQGNSA come from the germline V gene. CDR3 protein: CASSSAGGGDTQYF. In DNA form, the CDR3 reads TGTGCCAGCAGCTCAGCGGGAGGCGGAGATACGCAGTATTTT.

This clonotype was picked up many times. The chain is built from TRBV12-3 or TRBV12-4 and TRBJ2-2; the D gene could be TRBD1 or TRBD2 (5 bases each). The V end was cut by 2 bases, the J end by 4 bases, with 8 bases between. This CDR3 is built from 14 residues. CDR3 sequence (DNA): TGTGCCAGCAGTTTACAGGGACCCACCGGGGAGCTGTTTTTT. Protein sequence: CASSLQGPTGELFF.

Many counts were recorded for this clonotype. This chain links TRBV7-8 with TRBJ2-7; no definite D call. With 1 base removed from V and 5 bases from J, the gap between germline ends came to 12 bases. The CDR3 loop spans 14 amino acids. Germline V gives CDR1 SGHVS, CDR2 FQNEAQ. In nucleotides, the CDR3 is TGTGCCAGCAGCTTAGAGTTGGTAGGGAACGAGCAGTACTTC. Its protein is CASSLELVGNEQYF.

In its sample, this clonotype was seen many times. J is TRBJ2-2 and V is TRBV2, with D possibly TRBD2 on 5 matching bases. The CDR3 has 15 residues. Germline CDR1 and CDR2: SNHLY and FYNNEI. The V and J ends lost 4 bases and 8 bases respectively, with 17 bases between them. The DNA for the CDR3 is TGTGCCAGCAGTGTCCTCGGACTCCCGGGGGGGGAGCTGTTTTTT. Its translation: CASSVLGLPGGELFF.

This clonotype was counted ten times or more. The V call is TRBV19, the J call TRBJ1-1; D not resolved. Looked up from germline, CDR1 is LNHDA and CDR2 is SQIVND (reference sequence). Trimming took 5 bases from V and 0 from J, leaving 10 bases between them. The CDR3 covers 14 residues. In nucleotides, the CDR3 is TGTGCCAGTAGTGCCCATAACATGAACACTGAAGCTTTCTTT. It specifies CASSAHNMNTEAFF.

This clonotype was recorded many times. The rearrangement uses TRBV6-6 and TRBJ2-7; TRBD2 aligns across 9 bases. The CDR3 covers 15 residues. J lost 1 base, V lost 6 bases, and 7 bases had no gene match. Germline V gives CDR1 MNHNY, CDR2 SVGAGI (reference sequence). The CDR3 is CASSYRSGSSYEQYF. The CDR3 nucleotides are TGTGCCAGCAGCTATCGTAGCGGGAGTTCCTACGAGCAGTACTTC.

Notes on this clonotype: This may be a read error: a much more frequent sequence differs by one nucleotide. The conserved closing phenylalanine or tryptophan is absent in this CDR3, likely reflecting a read error. The V call is TRBV5-1, the J call TRBJ2-5, with 15 bases aligning to TRBD2. After removal of 4 bases from V and 2 bases from J, the junction contained 3 bases not matched to a gene. The CDR3 is 16 residues long. CDR1 is SGHRS and CDR2 is YFSETQ in the germline V gene. In DNA, the CDR3 is TGCGCCAGCAGCCACGGGACTAGCGGGGGGCAAGAGACCCAGTACTCC. Amino acids: CASSHGTSGGQETQYS.

This clonotype occurred a few times. The genes are TRBV6-6 and TRBJ2-7; 11 bases are a match to TRBD1. This CDR3 has 19 amino acids. After removal of 2 bases from V and 0 bases from J, the junction contained 12 bases not matched to a gene. In germline, CDR1 is MNHNY, CDR2 SVGAGI (reference sequence). CDR3 coding DNA: TGTGCCAGCAGTTACGGGACAGGGGGTAACCTATACGTCTCCTACGAGCAGTACTTC. Its translation: CASSYGTGGNLYVSYEQYF.

This clonotype has at least ten counts. The CDR3: CASRFQSGETPLHF. The CDR3 nucleotides read TGTGCCAGCAGATTTCAGAGTGGCGAAACACCCCTCCACTTT. The chain is built from TRBV12-3 or TRBV12-4 and TRBJ1-6; no firm D call. The length of the CDR3 is 14 residues. The V and J ends lost 6 bases and 11 bases respectively, with 17 bases between them.

The chain couples TRBV7-9 to TRBJ1-5; 7 bases are shared with TRBD1. Looked up from germline, CDR1 is SEHNR and CDR2 is FQNEAQ (reference sequence). Trimming took 6 bases from V and 11 from J; bases not matched to a gene: 13. The CDR3 loop spans 14 amino acids. CDR3 loop: CASSSTGMGETQHF. CDR3 in DNA: TGTGCCAGCAGTTCGACAGGGATGGGTGAGACCCAGCATTTT.

Notes on this clonotype: One end of the junction is discordant with germline, which a read error may explain. The chain combines TRBV9 with TRBJ2-7, with D possibly being TRBD1 (5 bases). The CDR3 consists of 17 residues. Germline CDR1 reads SGDLS; CDR2 reads YYNGEE. The CDR3 coding sequence is TGCGCCAGCAGCCTCCCCCGGTTGGGCTCTGGGGCTTACGAGCAGTACTTC. Translation: CASSLPRLGSGAYEQYF.

This chain joins TRBV6-1 and TRBJ2-7; possible D gene TRBD1, 5 bases. The CDR3 consists of 11 residues. V was clipped by 10 bases and J by 6 bases, with 13 bases between them. The germline V gene has CDR1 MNHNS and CDR2 SASEGT. The CDR3 sequence is CATTDRSEQYF. CDR3 bases: TGTGCCACCACCGACAGATCCGAGCAGTACTTC.

This clonotype was detected ten times or more. CDR3 amino acids: CSVDPSGMETQYF. The CDR3, as DNA: TGCAGCGTTGACCCTAGCGGGATGGAGACCCAGTACTTC. The J gene is TRBJ2-5, the V gene TRBV29-1, with TRBD2 identical over 9 bases. Germline V gene sequence: CDR1 SQVTM, CDR2 ANQGSEA. With V trimmed by 3 bases and J by 5 bases, 4 bases remained unmatched. The CDR3 covers 13 residues. Supplemented by reference TRBV29-1 and TRBJ2-5, the full variable domain reads SAVISQKPSRDICQRGTSLTIQCQVDSQVTMMFWYRQQPGQSLTLIATANQGSEATYESGFVIDKFPISRPNLTFSTLTVSNMSPEDSSIYLCSVDPSGMETQYFGPGTRLLVL.

The rearrangement links TRBV25-1 to TRBJ1-2, with 8 positions matching TRBD1. Germline V CDR1 and CDR2: MGHDK, SYGVNS. CDR3 size: 13 residues. The CDR3 region is CARAFDRGYGYTF. CDR3 coding DNA: TGTGCTAGAGCCTTCGACAGGGGTTATGGCTACACCTTC.

This clonotype was recorded at least ten times. V and J are TRBV19 and TRBJ1-2; D ambiguous. V lost 2 bases and J 5 bases, leaving 12 bases between the germline ends. Germline V CDR1 and CDR2: LNHDA, SQIVND (reference sequence). The length of the CDR3 is 14 residues. CDR3 sequence (DNA): TGTGCCAGTAGTATACAGCACGGTACATATGGCTACACCTTC. Translation: CASSIQHGTYGYTF. Full variable domain (outside the CDR3, taken from reference TRBV19 and TRBJ1-2): DGGITQSPKYLFRKEGQNVTLSCEQNLNHDAMYWYRQDPGQGLRLIYYSQIVNDFQKGDIAEGYSVSREKKESFPLTVTSAQKNPTAFYLCASSIQHGTYGYTFGSGTRLTVV.

A few counts support this clonotype. The V call is TRBV27, the J call TRBJ1-2; D is perhaps TRBD1 (5 bases). Deletions cut 8 bases from V and 4 bases from J, with 14 bases between. Germline CDR1 reads MNHEY; CDR2 reads SMNVEV (reference sequence). The CDR3 length is 13 residues. DNA for the CDR3: TGTGCCAGCTGCTCAGGGACGGGCTATGGCTACACCTTC. This sequence encodes CASCSGTGYGYTF.

Comments on this clonotype: Germline and junction disagree at one end, which may indicate a read error. The V gene is TRBV10-3, the J gene TRBJ2-7, with 10 bases that match TRBD1. CDR1 and CDR2 from the germline V gene are ENHRY and SYGVKD. This CDR3 contains 13 residues. The CDR3 reads CASSTRTGGEQYF. The DNA of the CDR3 is TGTGCCAGCAGTACACGGACAGGGGGGGAGCAGTACTTC.

This clonotype was seen many times. This chain links TRBV7-9 with TRBJ1-4, with 7 positions matching TRBD1. V dropped 5 bases and J dropped 8; count of bases not matched to a gene: 11. Germline CDR1 reads SEHNR; CDR2 reads FQNEAQ (reference sequence). This CDR3 region has 15 residues. Written as DNA, the CDR3 is TGTGCCAGCAGCCGCAGGGGGAGGGGTGCAGAAAAACTGTTTTTT. This gives the protein CASSRRGRGAEKLFF. Together with reference TRBV7-9 and TRBJ1-4, the CDR3 gives the full variable domain: DTGVSQNPRHKITKRGQNVTFRCDPISEHNRLYWYRQTLGQGPEFLTYFQNEAQLEKSRLLSDRFSAERPKGSFSTLEIQRTEQGDSAMYLCASSRRGRGAEKLFFGSGTQLSVL.

This clonotype was picked up many times. The V gene is TRBV2, the J gene TRBJ1-6; D gene uncertain. CDR1 is SNHLY and CDR2 is FYNNEI in the germline V gene. This CDR3 spans 16 amino acids. V was clipped by 8 bases and J by 8 bases, with 22 bases between them. The CDR3 spells CASGITWRLLDSPLHF. The CDR3 coding sequence is TGTGCCAGCGGAATAACCTGGAGGCTTTTAGATTCACCCCTCCACTTT.

This clonotype was counted at least ten times. The V gene is TRBV11-2, the J gene TRBJ2-2; D gene uncertain. The CDR3 is made up of 13 amino acids. V was trimmed by 4 bases and J by 7 bases, leaving 10 bases between them. The germline V gene encodes CDR1 SGHAT and CDR2 FQNNGV. The CDR3: CASSSWGDGELFF. The DNA of the CDR3 is TGTGCCAGCAGCTCCTGGGGTGACGGGGAGCTGTTTTTT.

The V call is TRBV20-1, the J call TRBJ1-2; D gene unclear. The ends were cut back, 6 bases at V and 5 bases at J, with 10 bases in the middle. Looked up from germline, CDR1 is DFQATT and CDR2 is SNEGSKA (reference sequence). The CDR3 has 11 amino acids. The CDR3 bases are TGCAGTGCCGGCAGCAAATATGGCTACACCTTC. Encoded protein: CSAGSKYGYTF.

The chain couples TRBV7-2 to TRBJ2-3; D is unclear. Trimming removed 1 base at V and 3 bases at J, with 11 bases between. Germline values: CDR1 SGHTA, CDR2 FQGNSA. CDR3 size: 15 residues. The CDR3 here is CASSLGQLQTDTQYF. For the CDR3, the DNA is TGTGCCAGCAGCTTAGGCCAGCTTCAAACAGATACGCAGTATTTT.

This clonotype was counted between two and nine times. The chain combines TRBV7-2 with TRBJ1-3; D uncertain. Between the trimmed V and J ends, which lost 3 bases and 2 bases, there was a span of 11 bases. CDR1 and CDR2 from the germline V gene are SGHTA and FQGNSA. This CDR3 spans 15 amino acids. In DNA form, the CDR3 reads TGTGCCAGCAGCTTTTTTCGAGGACCTGGAAACACCATATATTTT. Protein: CASSFFRGPGNTIYF.

This clonotype was observed at least ten times. This rearrangement joins TRBV7-8 to TRBJ2-7; TRBD1 aligns across 9 bases. CDR3 size: 14 residues. The germline CDR1 and CDR2 sequences are SGHVS and FQNEAQ. With 5 bases clipped from V and 5 bases from J, the junction kept 7 bases outside the gene matches. Here the CDR3 reads CASSAPGTGNEQYF. The DNA for the CDR3 is TGTGCCAGCAGCGCTCCCGGGACAGGGAACGAGCAGTACTTC.

The chain combines TRBV6-1 with TRBJ1-2; 9 positions match TRBD1. The CDR3 is 15 amino acids. Germline V gene lookup returns CDR1 MNHNS and CDR2 SASEGT. J lost 4 bases, V lost 5 bases, and 8 bases had no gene match. DNA of the CDR3: TGTGCCAGCAGTCCAGGGACAGGGTGGGGCTATGGCTACACCTTC. Residues: CASSPGTGWGYGYTF.

The chain links TRBV24-1 to TRBJ1-4; D gene unclear. Germline lookup yields CDR1 KGHDR and CDR2 SFDVKD. Between the trimmed V and J ends, which lost 8 bases and 7 bases, there was a span of 7 bases. CDR3 length: 11 amino acids. CDR3 in DNA: TGTGCCACCAAACCGGGTGAAAAACTGTTTTTT. It codes for CATKPGEKLFF.

The J gene is TRBJ2-7, the V gene TRBV2; no reliable D call. CDR1 SNHLY and CDR2 FYNNEI come from the germline V gene. V was shortened by 8 bases and J by 3 bases, with 11 bases between the two germline ends. The CDR3 has 12 amino acids. CDR3 region: CASLERYYEQYF. For the CDR3, the DNA is TGTGCCAGCCTTGAACGGTACTACGAGCAGTACTTC.